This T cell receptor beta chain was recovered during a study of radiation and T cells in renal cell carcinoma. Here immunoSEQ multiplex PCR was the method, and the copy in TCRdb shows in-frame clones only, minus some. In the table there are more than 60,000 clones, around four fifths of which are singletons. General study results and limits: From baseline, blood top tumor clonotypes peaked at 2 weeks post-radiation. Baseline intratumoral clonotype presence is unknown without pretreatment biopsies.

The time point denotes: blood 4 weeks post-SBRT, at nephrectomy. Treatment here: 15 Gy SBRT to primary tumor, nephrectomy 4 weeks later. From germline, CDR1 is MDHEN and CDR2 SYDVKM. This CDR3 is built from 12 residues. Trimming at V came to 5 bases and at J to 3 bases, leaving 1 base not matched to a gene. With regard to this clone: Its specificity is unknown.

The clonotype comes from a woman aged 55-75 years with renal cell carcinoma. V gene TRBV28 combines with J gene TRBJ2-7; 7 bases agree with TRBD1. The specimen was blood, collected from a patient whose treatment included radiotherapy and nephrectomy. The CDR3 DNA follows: TGTGCCAGCAGTCGACAGGGCTACGAGCAGTACTTC. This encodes CASSRQGYEQYF.